There are a few counts of the clone carrying this TCR beta chain. What it recognizes is unknown. Having been cultured for about 10 days, the cells underwent CD4+ T cell isolation. These data come from a study of vaccination effects on CD4 cells after COVID-19. TCRdb's table, derived via immunoSEQ multiplex PCR, lists solely in-frame clones and lacks some. The data show around 45,000 clones, approximately 80% seen once. This TCR derives from a human donor who had a prior SARS-CoV-2 infection. Source: CD4+ T cells from PBMCs cultured without peptide, taken before COVID-19 vaccination.

CDR3 sequence (DNA): TGTGCCAGCAGCTTCCGGCTCACAGATACGCAGTATTTT. Translated, it gives CASSFRLTDTQYF. The V gene is TRBV7-9, the J gene TRBJ2-3, with D unclear. V gave up 3 bases and J gave up 2 bases, with 6 bases separating them. The CDR3 spans 13 residues. CDR1 is SEHNR, CDR2 FQNEAQ, per germline (reference sequence). The full variable domain, in which reference TRBV7-9 and TRBJ2-3 provide the parts outside the CDR3, is DTGVSQNPRHKITKRGQNVTFRCDPISEHNRLYWYRQTLGQGPEFLTYFQNEAQLEKSRLLSDRFSAERPKGSFSTLEIQRTEQGDSAMYLCASSFRLTDTQYFGPGTRLTVL.